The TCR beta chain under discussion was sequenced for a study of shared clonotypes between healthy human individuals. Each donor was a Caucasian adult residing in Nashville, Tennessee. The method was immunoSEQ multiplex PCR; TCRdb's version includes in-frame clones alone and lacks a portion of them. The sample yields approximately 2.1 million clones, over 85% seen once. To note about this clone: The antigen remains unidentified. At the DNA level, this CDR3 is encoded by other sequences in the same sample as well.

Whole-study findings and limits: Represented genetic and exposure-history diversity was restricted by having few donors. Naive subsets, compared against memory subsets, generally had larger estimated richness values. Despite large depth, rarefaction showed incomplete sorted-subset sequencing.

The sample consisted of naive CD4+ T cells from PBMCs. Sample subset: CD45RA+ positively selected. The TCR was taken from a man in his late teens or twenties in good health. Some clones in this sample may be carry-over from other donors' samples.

CDR3 residues: CASSPGQGGGYTF. In DNA form, the CDR3 reads TGTGCCAGCAGCCCGGGACAGGGGGGTGGCTACACCTTC. The gene calls are TRBV5-4 and TRBJ1-2, with 11 bases that match TRBD1. The CDR3 has 13 residues. Trimming removed 4 bases from V and 7 bases from J; junction bases left unmatched: 3. The V gene's germline CDR1 is SGHNT and CDR2 YYREEE (reference sequence). The full variable domain, with the rest looked up from reference TRBV5-4 and TRBJ1-2, is ETGVTQSPTHLIKTRGQQVTLRCSSQSGHNTVSWYQQALGQGPQFIFQYYREEENGRGNFPPRFSGLQFPNYSSELNVNALELDDSALYLCASSPGQGGGYTFGSGTRLTVV.